The clone carrying this T cell receptor beta chain was picked up one time. As yet, its antigen is unknown. The CDR3 covers 17 residues. The germline gives CDR1 LNHDA, CDR2 SQIVND (reference sequence). V was pared by 10 bases and J by 0 bases, with 22 bases between. This sample was taken from a study of vaccination and CD4 T cells after COVID-19. Across the whole study: Convalescent donors totaled six males and four females, including two who were Hispanic. In culture, cells were exposed to overlapping spike peptides from SARS-CoV-2, HCoV-NL63, HCoV-OC43 and HCoV-229E. Study outcomes and limitations: Among reactive clones from convalescent patients, a median 86.3% appeared only post-vaccination. Within convalescent individuals, 304 out of 307 vaccine-specific clones proved to be spike mono-reactive.

Treatment indicated: approximately 9-day PBMC culture with coronavirus spike peptide pools or control peptides (ViraFEST assay). An Oncomine TCR Beta short-read assay was used to sequence the DNA from cultured CD4+ T cells. From the PCR reads, TCRdb called clonotypes with MiXCR, one entry per CDR3 protein. The table includes some 14,000 distinct CDR3 sequences, more than 35% detected once. The TCR originated in a human donor who had recovered from COVID-19. V is TRBV19 and J is TRBJ2-1, with a weak D call TRBD2 (6 bases). The sample was CD4+ T cells from blood, cultured in vitro, taken after SARS-CoV-2 vaccination. The CDR3 here is CATGFSRGYTSYNEQFF. CDR3 coding DNA: TGTGCCACTGGTTTCTCCCGGGGGTACACCTCCTACAATGAGCAGTTCTTC. The whole variable domain, filled in from reference TRBV19 and TRBJ2-1, reads DGGITQSPKYLFRKEGQNVTLSCEQNLNHDAMYWYRQDPGQGLRLIYYSQIVNDFQKGDIAEGYSVSREKKESFPLTVTSAQKNPTAFYLCATGFSRGYTSYNEQFFGPGTRLTVL.